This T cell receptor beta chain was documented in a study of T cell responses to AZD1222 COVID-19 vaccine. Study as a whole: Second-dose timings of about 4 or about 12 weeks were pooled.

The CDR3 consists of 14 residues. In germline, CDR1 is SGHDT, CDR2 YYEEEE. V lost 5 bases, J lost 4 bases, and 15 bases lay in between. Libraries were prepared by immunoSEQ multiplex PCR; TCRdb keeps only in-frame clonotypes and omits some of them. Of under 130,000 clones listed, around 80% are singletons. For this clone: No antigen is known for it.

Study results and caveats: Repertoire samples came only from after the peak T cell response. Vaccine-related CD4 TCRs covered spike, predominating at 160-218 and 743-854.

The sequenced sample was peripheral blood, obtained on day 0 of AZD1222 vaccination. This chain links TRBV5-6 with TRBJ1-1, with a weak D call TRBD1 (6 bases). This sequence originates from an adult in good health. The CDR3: CASRGRQGTTEAFF. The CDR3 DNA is TGTGCCAGCAGGGGCAGGCAGGGGACCACTGAAGCTTTCTTT.